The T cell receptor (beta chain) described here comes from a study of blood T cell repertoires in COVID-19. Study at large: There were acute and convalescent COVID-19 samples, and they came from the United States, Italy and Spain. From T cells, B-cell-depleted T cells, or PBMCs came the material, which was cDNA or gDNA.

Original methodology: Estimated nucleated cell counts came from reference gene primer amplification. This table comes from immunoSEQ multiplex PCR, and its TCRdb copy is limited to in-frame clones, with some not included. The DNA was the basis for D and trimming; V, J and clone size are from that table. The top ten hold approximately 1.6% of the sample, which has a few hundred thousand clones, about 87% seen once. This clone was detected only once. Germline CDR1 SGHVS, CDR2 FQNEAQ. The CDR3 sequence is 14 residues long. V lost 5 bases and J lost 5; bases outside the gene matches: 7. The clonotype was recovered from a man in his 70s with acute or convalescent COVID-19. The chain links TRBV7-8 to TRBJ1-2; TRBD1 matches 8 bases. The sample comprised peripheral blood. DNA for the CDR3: TGTGCCAGCAGCACGGGGACAGGCGGATATGGCTACACCTTC. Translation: CASSTGTGGYGYTF. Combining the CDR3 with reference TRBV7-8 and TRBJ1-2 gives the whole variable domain GAGVSQSPRYKVAKRGQDVALRCDPISGHVSLFWYQQALGQGPEFLTYFQNEAQLDKSGLPSDRFFAERPEGSVSTLKIQRTQQEDSAVYLCASSTGTGGYGYTFGSGTRLTVV.